Included here is one T cell receptor beta chain sequence, with context. Its matching antigen is unknown. The data were obtained in a study of siplizumab effects on memory and regulatory T cells. Overall study findings and caveats: With siplizumab, cumulative frequency of CD4+ memory-derived alloreactive sequences dropped significantly. Naive T cells seemed more diverse than memory cells; they also seemed major alloresponse contributors. In siplizumab conditions, mappable alloreactive CD4+ clones averaged about 69% Treg-derived, against under 30% in controls.

Assays examined about 10^5 TCR templates per sample. Some clones are missing from TCRdb's copy, which holds only in-frame ones; the method was immunoSEQ multiplex PCR. The sample contains 100,000 to 120,000 clones, around nine tenths of which appear only once. Germline V gene data show CDR1 as LNHNV and CDR2 as YYDKDF (reference sequence). After removal of 3 bases from V and 1 base from J, the junction contained 1 base not matched to a gene. This CDR3 contains 15 residues. The sample taken for sequencing was CD4+ T cells sorted from blood. This chain uses TRBV15 with TRBJ2-1, with 9 positions matching TRBD1. This receptor was taken from a human donor in good health. The CDR3 DNA sequence: TGTGCCACCAGCAGTGACAGGGGGTCCTACAATGAGCAGTTCTTC. Amino acid sequence: CATSSDRGSYNEQFF.